Listed here are 20 T cell receptor beta chains from one sample, sequenced in a study of cytomegalovirus exposure and HLA in healthy donors. Primers: 60 Vbeta forward and 13 Jbeta reverse. Assay used: immunoSEQ multiplex PCR; TCRdb lists only in-frame clones, some missing. The sample lists under 200,000 clones; around 80% were seen once. The sample was PBMCs. These TCRs come from a man aged 40-55 years in good health and CMV-seronegative.

This clone was picked up one time. V usage is TRBV5-6 and J usage is TRBJ1-2, with 8 bases fitting TRBD1. The CDR3 covers 14 residues. CDR1 SGHDT and CDR2 YYEEEE come from the germline V gene. Germline trimming cut 6 bases from V and 8 bases from J; bases unmatched to any gene: 12. The CDR3 region has the DNA TGTGCCAGCAAGGACAGGACAGGGACGTTCGGCTACACCTTC. Translated: CASKDRTGTFGYTF. Filled out from reference TRBV5-6 and TRBJ1-2, the complete variable domain reads DAGVTQSPTHLIKTRGQQVTLRCSPKSGHDTVSWYQQALGQGPQFIFQYYEEEERQRGNFPDRFSGHQFPNYSSELNVNALLLGDSALYLCASKDRTGTFGYTFGSGTRLTVV.

This chain connects TRBV30 to TRBJ2-4; TRBD2 might be the D (5 bases). Trimming removed 2 bases from V and 0 bases from J, with 17 bases in between. CDR1 GTSNPN and CDR2 SVGIG come from the germline V gene (reference sequence). This CDR3 is built from 17 residues. The CDR3 nucleotides are TGTGCCTGGAGTCCGCCGACCGGACTTTTAGCCAAAAACATTCAGTACTTC. Translation: CAWSPPTGLLAKNIQYF.

The chain couples TRBV10-3 to TRBJ1-6, with D possibly being TRBD1 (5 bases). The CDR3 contains 13 residues. Germline loops: CDR1 ENHRY, CDR2 SYGVKD. Deletions cut 6 bases from V and 7 bases from J, with 10 bases between. The CDR3 loop is CAIRVDRNSPLHF. Here the CDR3 DNA reads TGTGCCATCAGGGTCGACAGAAATTCACCCCTCCACTTT.

The rearrangement joins TRBV29-1 to TRBJ1-6; D possibly corresponds to TRBD1 (5 bases). CDR3 length equals 12 residues. The V and J ends lost 4 bases and 7 bases respectively, with 8 bases between them. Germline CDR1 and CDR2: SQVTM and ANQGSEA. The CDR3 bases are TGCAGCGTTGGCGGGGGGAATTCACCCCTCCACTTT. This sequence encodes CSVGGGNSPLHF. Combining the CDR3 with reference TRBV29-1 and TRBJ1-6 gives the whole variable domain SAVISQKPSRDICQRGTSLTIQCQVDSQVTMMFWYRQQPGQSLTLIATANQGSEATYESGFVIDKFPISRPNLTFSTLTVSNMSPEDSSIYLCSVGGGNSPLHFGNGTRLTVT.

A few counts support this clone. This rearrangement joins TRBV29-1 to TRBJ2-1, with TRBD1 matching 10 bases. With V trimmed by 6 bases and J by 4 bases, 6 bases remained unmatched. Germline V gene data show CDR1 as SQVTM and CDR2 as ANQGSEA. The CDR3 extends over 14 amino acids. This CDR3 reads CSVADRGNYNEQFF. CDR3 bases: TGCAGCGTCGCGGACAGGGGGAATTACAATGAGCAGTTCTTC.

This sequence joins TRBV4-3 and TRBJ1-1; D is ambiguous. Between the trimmed V and J ends, which lost 0 bases and 8 bases, there was a span of 10 bases. The CDR3 has 13 residues. CDR1 is LGHNA and CDR2 is YSLEER in the germline V gene. CDR3 sequence: CASSQETSREAFF. The CDR3, as DNA: TGCGCCAGCAGCCAAGAAACTTCCCGGGAAGCTTTCTTT.

The chain carries TRBV6-5 and TRBJ1-1, with D tentatively TRBD1 (5 bases). Germline V gives CDR1 MNHEY, CDR2 SVGAGI. Trimming left V 8 bases short and J 0 bases short, with 13 bases between. The CDR3 loop spans 14 amino acids. In nucleotides, the CDR3 is TGTGCCAGCGGATTCGGGGGTATGAACACTGAAGCTTTCTTT. Protein: CASGFGGMNTEAFF.

The chain uses TRBV15 and TRBJ1-1; D is ambiguous. The CDR3 consists of 12 residues. In germline, CDR1 is LNHNV, CDR2 YYDKDF (reference sequence). Trimming removed 0 bases from V and 8 bases from J, with 7 bases in between. CDR3 sequence reads: CATSRDVAEAFF. The CDR3 DNA reads TGTGCCACCAGCAGAGATGTGGCAGAAGCTTTCTTT.

The gene calls are TRBV6-1 and TRBJ2-5; the match to TRBD2 covers 7 bases. Unmatched junction bases numbered 9, after V lost 3 bases and J lost 5 bases. From germline, CDR1 is MNHNS and CDR2 SASEGT. The CDR3 covers 15 residues. CDR3 bases: TGTGCCAGCAGTGAGGGGGGGACTCTGTCGGAGACCCAGTACTTC. It specifies CASSEGGTLSETQYF.

The chain employs TRBV6-1 and TRBJ2-7; 8 positions agree with TRBD1. Unmatched junction bases numbered 5, after V lost 6 bases and J lost 4 bases. Per the germline V gene, CDR1 is MNHNS and CDR2 is SASEGT. This CDR3 region has 13 residues. The CDR3 protein is CASRVDRGYEQYF. CDR3 bases: TGTGCCAGCAGAGTTGACAGGGGTTACGAGCAGTACTTC.

The chain uses TRBV19 and TRBJ2-7; maybe TRBD2 (6 bases). There are 16 residues in the CDR3. V lost 5 bases and J 3 bases, leaving 20 bases between the germline ends. CDR1 LNHDA and CDR2 SQIVND come from the germline V gene (reference sequence). CDR3 in amino acids: CASSVSPRREIYEQYF. The CDR3 DNA follows: TGTGCCAGTAGTGTGTCACCAAGGAGGGAAATCTACGAGCAGTACTTC.

The chain recombines TRBV28 with TRBJ2-7, with D possibly TRBD1 on 6 matching bases. V was pared by 4 bases and J by 3 bases, with 7 bases between. This CDR3 has 12 amino acids. Germline CDR1 and CDR2: MDHEN and SYDVKM. Here the CDR3 DNA reads TGTGCCAGCAGTTGGACAGACTACGAGCAGTACTTC. Protein product: CASSWTDYEQYF.

The rearrangement links TRBV9 to TRBJ2-7; the match to TRBD1 covers 9 bases. The CDR3 spans 14 residues. Germline V gene sequence: CDR1 SGDLS, CDR2 YYNGEE. J was trimmed by 7 bases and V by 4 bases; bases with no gene match: 9. The CDR3 loop is CASSSGQGQWEQYF. The CDR3 region has the DNA TGTGCCAGCAGCTCGGGACAGGGACAGTGGGAGCAGTACTTC.

J is TRBJ2-7 and V is TRBV6-1; no firm D call. The CDR3 spans 15 residues. Between the trimmed V and J ends, which lost 2 bases and 0 bases, there was a span of 11 bases. Per the germline V gene, CDR1 is MNHNS and CDR2 is SASEGT. CDR3 in amino acids: CASSESGRGSYEQYF. CDR3 DNA: TGTGCCAGCAGTGAATCCGGTAGAGGCTCCTACGAGCAGTACTTC.

The V and J genes are TRBV19 and TRBJ2-5; 7 bases match TRBD2. Germline assignment: CDR1 LNHDA and CDR2 SQIVND (reference sequence). This CDR3 region has 17 residues. V trimming: 5 bases; J trimming: 5 bases; junction bases outside the gene matches: 17. The CDR3 sequence: CASSAAGRGRGGETQYF. The CDR3 DNA follows: TGTGCCAGTAGTGCTGCGGGGCGCGGGAGAGGCGGTGAGACCCAGTACTTC.

A few counts support this clone. CDR3 sequence reads: CASSEIGGADTEAFF. CDR3 coding DNA: TGTGCCAGCAGTGAAATAGGGGGCGCGGACACTGAAGCTTTCTTT. The gene calls are TRBV2 and TRBJ1-1, with 7 bases lining up with TRBD1. The junction had 6 bases not matched to a gene; V was cut back by 2 bases and J by 3 bases. Germline-derived CDR1 and CDR2 are SNHLY and FYNNEI. The CDR3 is 15 amino acids. Variable domain in full (rest from reference TRBV2 and TRBJ1-1): EPEVTQTPSHQVTQMGQEVILRCVPISNHLYFYWYRQILGQKVEFLVSFYNNEISEKSEIFDDQFSVERPDGSNFTLKIRSTKLEDSAMYFCASSEIGGADTEAFFGQGTRLTVV.

The gene calls are TRBV11-2 and TRBJ2-5, with TRBD1 matching 9 bases. Germline CDR1 and CDR2: SGHAT and FQNNGV. This CDR3 is 16 amino acids long. V was pared by 5 bases and J by 5 bases, with 12 bases of the junction left unmatched. The CDR3 is CASSPGPRQGVETQYF. The DNA for the CDR3 is TGTGCCAGCAGCCCTGGCCCCCGACAGGGGGTGGAGACCCAGTACTTC.

This chain links TRBV19 with TRBJ2-5; TRBD1 matches at 9 bases. J gave up 4 bases and V 1 base, and 10 bases lay outside the gene matches. This CDR3 spans 17 amino acids. Germline V CDR1 and CDR2: LNHDA, SQIVND (reference sequence). The CDR3 spells CASSIGTGGARGETQYF. The CDR3 nucleotides read TGTGCCAGTAGTATAGGAACAGGGGGCGCCAGGGGAGAGACCCAGTACTTC.

This chain's CDR3 is CASTLSGKGYEQYF. The CDR3 DNA follows: TGTGCCAGCACCTTAAGCGGGAAGGGCTACGAGCAGTACTTC. V gene TRBV6-1 combines with J gene TRBJ2-7; 7 bases line up with TRBD2. The CDR3 is 14 residues long. CDR1 and CDR2 (germline): MNHNS, SASEGT. The V and J ends lost 7 bases and 3 bases, in that order; junction bases with no gene match: 9.

The chain has TRBV14 and TRBJ2-5; weak D call: TRBD2 (5 bases). This CDR3 spans 16 amino acids. Between the trimmed V and J ends, which lost 1 base and 5 bases, there was a span of 17 bases. CDR1 and CDR2 from the germline V gene are SGHDN and FVKESK. CDR3 residues: CASSQGTLGSLETQYF. Written as DNA, the CDR3 is TGTGCCAGCAGCCAAGGGACTCTTGGGAGTCTTGAGACCCAGTACTTC.